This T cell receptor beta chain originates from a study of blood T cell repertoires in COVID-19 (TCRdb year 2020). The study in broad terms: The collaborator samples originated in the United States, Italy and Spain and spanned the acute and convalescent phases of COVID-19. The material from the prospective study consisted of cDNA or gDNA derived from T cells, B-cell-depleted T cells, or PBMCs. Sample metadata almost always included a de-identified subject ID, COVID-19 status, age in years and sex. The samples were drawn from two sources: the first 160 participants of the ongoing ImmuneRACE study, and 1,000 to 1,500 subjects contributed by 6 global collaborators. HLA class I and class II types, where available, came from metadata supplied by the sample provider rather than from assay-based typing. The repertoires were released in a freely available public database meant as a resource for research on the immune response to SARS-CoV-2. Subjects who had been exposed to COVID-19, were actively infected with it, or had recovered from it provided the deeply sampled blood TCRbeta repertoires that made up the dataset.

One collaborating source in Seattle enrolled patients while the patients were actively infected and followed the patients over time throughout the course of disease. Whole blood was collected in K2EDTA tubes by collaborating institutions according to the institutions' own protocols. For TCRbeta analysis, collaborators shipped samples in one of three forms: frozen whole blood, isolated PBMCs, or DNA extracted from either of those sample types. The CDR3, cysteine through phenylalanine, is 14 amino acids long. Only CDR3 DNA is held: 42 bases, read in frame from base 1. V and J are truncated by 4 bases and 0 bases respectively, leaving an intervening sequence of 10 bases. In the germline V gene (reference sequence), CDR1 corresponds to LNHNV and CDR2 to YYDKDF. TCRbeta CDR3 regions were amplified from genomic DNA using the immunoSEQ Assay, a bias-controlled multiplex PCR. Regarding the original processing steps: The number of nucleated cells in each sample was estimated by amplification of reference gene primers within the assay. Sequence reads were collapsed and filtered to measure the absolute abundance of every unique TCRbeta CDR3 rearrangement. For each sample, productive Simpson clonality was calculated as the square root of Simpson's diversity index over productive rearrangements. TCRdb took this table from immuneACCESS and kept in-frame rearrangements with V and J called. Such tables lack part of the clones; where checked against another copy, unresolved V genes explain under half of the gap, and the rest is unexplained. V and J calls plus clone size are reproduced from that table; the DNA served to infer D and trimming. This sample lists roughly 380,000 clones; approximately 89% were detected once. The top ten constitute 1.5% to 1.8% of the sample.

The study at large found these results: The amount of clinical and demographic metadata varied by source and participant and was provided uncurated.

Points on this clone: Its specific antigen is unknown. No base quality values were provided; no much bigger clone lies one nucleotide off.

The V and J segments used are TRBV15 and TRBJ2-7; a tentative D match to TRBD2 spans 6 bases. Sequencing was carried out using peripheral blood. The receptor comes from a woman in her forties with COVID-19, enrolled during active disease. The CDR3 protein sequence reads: CATSIRGVSYEQYF. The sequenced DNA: TGTGCCACCAGCATCCGCGGGGTCTCCTACGAGCAGTACTTC.